Below, 23 T cell receptor beta chains from the same sample are listed, as sequenced in a study of blood T cell repertoires in COVID-19. Profiling relied on immunoSEQ multiplex PCR, and the TCRdb table lists in-frame clones only, not all of them. Of under 200,000 clones listed, roughly 85% are singletons. Input material: peripheral blood. The receptors originated from a woman older than 75 with acute or convalescent COVID-19.

CDR3 protein: CASSLLAGGVEQFF. CDR3 DNA sequence: TGCGCCAGCAGCTTACTAGCGGGGGGGGTTGAGCAGTTCTTC. The chain has TRBV5-1 and TRBJ2-1; 13 nucleotides match TRBD2. CDR1 and CDR2 (germline): SGHRS, YFSETQ. The J segment lost 9 bases and the V segment lost 2 bases, leaving 2 bases of the junction unmatched. The CDR3 is 14 amino acids.

This clone was seen only a few times. V usage is TRBV4-3 and J usage is TRBJ2-1; D remains ambiguous. In germline, CDR1 is LGHNA, CDR2 YSLEER. Trimming shortened V by 0 bases and J by 4 bases, and 10 bases separated the two germline ends. This CDR3 contains 15 residues. The CDR3 bases are TGCGCCAGCAGCCAAGATGGAAACAGATACAATGAGCAGTTCTTC. It encodes CASSQDGNRYNEQFF.

CDR3 loop: CASTPRTGANEKLFF. The CDR3 DNA sequence: TGTGCCAGCACCCCCCGAACAGGCGCTAATGAAAAACTGTTTTTT. This sequence joins TRBV7-6 and TRBJ1-4, with a weak D call TRBD1 (5 bases). CDR3 length: 15 amino acids. V was shortened by 7 bases and J by 3 bases, with 15 bases between the two germline ends. Per the germline V gene, CDR1 is SGHVS and CDR2 is FNYEAQ. The full variable domain, with the rest looked up from reference TRBV7-6 and TRBJ1-4, is GAGVSQSPRYKVTKRGQDVALRCDPISGHVSLYWYRQALGQGPEFLTYFNYEAQQDKSGLPNDRFSAERPEGSISTLTIQRTEQRDSAMYRCASTPRTGANEKLFFGSGTQLSVL.

Details on this clone: The sample contains more than one DNA sequence encoding this CDR3. The J gene is TRBJ2-1, the V gene TRBV29-1; the match to TRBD2 covers 13 bases. The CDR3 runs to 14 residues. Germline values: CDR1 SQVTM, CDR2 ANQGSEA. V lost 6 bases to trimming and J lost 5 bases; unmatched junction nucleotides: 4. This chain's CDR3 is CSVEGLAGNNEQFF. In DNA, the CDR3 is TGCAGCGTAGAGGGACTAGCGGGGAACAATGAGCAGTTCTTC.

The gene calls are TRBV7-8 and TRBJ1-5, with D uncertain. The V gene lost 2 bases and the J gene lost 4 bases, with 6 bases spanning the gap. Per germline, CDR1 SGHVS and CDR2 FQNEAQ. The CDR3 length is 13 residues. In nucleotides, the CDR3 is TGTGCCAGCAGCTTATCGGGGAATCAGCCCCAGCATTTT. This translates into CASSLSGNQPQHF.

V is TRBV28 and J is TRBJ1-5; possible D gene TRBD1, 6 bases. The germline V and J ends were trimmed by 5 bases and 4 bases, with 12 bases remaining between them. Germline V gives CDR1 MDHEN, CDR2 SYDVKM. CDR3 size: 14 residues. CDR3 nucleotide sequence: TGTGCCAGCAGTCTGACAGGTACAAATCAGCCCCAGCATTTT. This translates into CASSLTGTNQPQHF. Looking up the rest from reference TRBV28 and TRBJ1-5 gives the full variable domain: DVKVTQSSRYLVKRTGEKVFLECVQDMDHENMFWYRQDPGLGLRLIYFSYDVKMKEKGDIPEGYSVSREKKERFSLILESASTNQTSMYLCASSLTGTNQPQHFGDGTRLSIL.

The rearrangement joins TRBV6-5 to TRBJ1-1; D gene unclear. The CDR3 runs to 14 residues. CDR1 is MNHEY, CDR2 SVGAGI, per germline. V lost 2 bases to trimming and J lost 5 bases, with 12 bases between them. This CDR3 is CASSYEVKTTEAFF. For the CDR3, the DNA is TGTGCCAGCAGTTACGAGGTCAAAACGACTGAAGCTTTCTTT.

The chain uses TRBV10-3 and TRBJ1-5; 8 bases align to TRBD1. CDR1 and CDR2 from the germline V gene are ENHRY and SYGVKD. The CDR3 is 13 amino acids. V trimming: 6 bases; J trimming: 5 bases; junction bases outside the gene matches: 3. CDR3 sequence: CAIRQGADQPQHF. CDR3 nucleotide sequence: TGTGCCATCAGGCAGGGGGCAGATCAGCCCCAGCATTTT.

Worth noting for this clone: Relative to the germline gene, one junction end is altered; a read error may explain this. The chain combines TRBV18 with TRBJ2-3; TRBD1 agrees at 9 bases. Germline V gene data show CDR1 as KGHSH and CDR2 as LQKENI. The CDR3 has 13 residues. CDR3 DNA: TGTGCCAGCTCACCAACCACAGGGGGCTGGTCTCGTTTT. It translates to CASSPTTGGWSRF.

The count of this clone is one. CDR3 loop: CASSGRTVRNEQFF. For the CDR3, the DNA is TGTGCCAGCAGTGGGAGGACAGTCCGTAATGAGCAGTTCTTC. The chain is built from TRBV2 and TRBJ2-1, with a tentative D call TRBD1 (6 bases). CDR1 SNHLY and CDR2 FYNNEI come from the germline V gene. This CDR3 is built from 14 residues. Trimming shortened V by 4 bases and J by 7 bases, and 14 bases separated the two germline ends.

This rearrangement joins TRBV29-1 to TRBJ1-1, with TRBD1 matching over 11 bases. CDR3 size: 14 residues. Germline lookup yields CDR1 SQVTM and CDR2 ANQGSEA. The ends lost 5 bases at V and 3 bases at J; junction bases unmatched: 5. CDR3: CSVRTGGQYTEAFF. Here the CDR3 DNA reads TGCAGCGTTCGGACAGGGGGCCAATACACTGAAGCTTTCTTT.

V gene TRBV7-2 combines with J gene TRBJ2-1, with 14 bases matching TRBD2. This CDR3 has 16 residues. With 5 bases clipped from V and 9 bases from J, the junction kept 9 bases outside the gene matches. CDR1 SGHTA and CDR2 FQGNSA come from the germline V gene. The CDR3 reads CASSPRTSGRITEQFF. Here the CDR3 DNA reads TGTGCCAGCAGCCCTCGGACTAGCGGGAGGATTACTGAGCAGTTCTTC. Combining the CDR3 with reference TRBV7-2 and TRBJ2-1 gives the whole variable domain GAGVSQSPSNKVTEKGKDVELRCDPISGHTALYWYRQSLGQGLEFLIYFQGNSAPDKSGLPSDRFSAERTGGSVSTLTIQRTQQEDSAVYLCASSPRTSGRITEQFFGPGTRLTVL.

This CDR3 is CASSLGSGSFTQYF. In DNA, the CDR3 is TGTGCCAGCAGCTTAGGAAGCGGGAGTTTTACGCAGTATTTT. The gene calls are TRBV7-2 and TRBJ2-3; 8 nucleotides align to TRBD2. The CDR3 has 14 residues. V lost 1 base to trimming and J lost 8 bases; unmatched junction nucleotides: 5. The V gene's germline CDR1 is SGHTA and CDR2 FQGNSA.

This clone was seen a single time. The chain couples TRBV5-1 to TRBJ2-3, with 7 positions matching TRBD2. V lost 0 bases, J lost 0 bases, and 4 bases stayed unmatched. Germline CDR1 is SGHRS and CDR2 is YFSETQ. The CDR3 length is 16 residues. Here the CDR3 DNA reads TGCGCCAGCAGCTTGGAAGGTAGCGGGAGCACAGATACGCAGTATTTT. It specifies CASSLEGSGSTDTQYF.

The chain uses TRBV23-1 and TRBJ1-3; no firm D call. TRBV23-1 is noted as an ORF with a role that remains uncertain. V shed 0 bases and J shed 4 bases, with 16 bases lying between them. There are 17 residues in the CDR3. The CDR3 region is CASSQSLRCGSGNTIYF. CDR3 DNA sequence: TGCGCCAGCAGTCAATCTTTGAGGTGTGGGTCAGGAAACACCATATATTTT.

Comment on this clone: The same CDR3 arises from other DNA sequences in this sample as well. This chain connects TRBV5-4 to TRBJ1-1; 7 positions match TRBD1. CDR3 length: 13 amino acids. Per germline, CDR1 SGHNT and CDR2 YYREEE (reference sequence). V lost 3 bases and J lost 4; bases outside the gene matches: 3. The CDR3 spells CASSSTGRTEAFF. CDR3 coding DNA: TGTGCCAGCAGCTCGACAGGGCGCACTGAAGCTTTCTTT.

This clone was seen a handful of times. The rearrangement joins TRBV4-1 to TRBJ2-7; no clear D. The CDR3 totals 13 residues. Germline V gives CDR1 MGHRA, CDR2 YSYEKL. V gave up 4 bases and J gave up 4 bases, with 11 bases separating them. The chain's CDR3 is CASSPGPGYEQYF. The CDR3, as DNA: TGCGCCAGCAGCCCAGGTCCTGGGTACGAGCAGTACTTC.

The chain couples TRBV6-4 to TRBJ2-3; D is possibly TRBD1 (6 bases). V shed 5 bases and J shed 5 bases, with 14 bases lying between them. CDR3 length: 14 amino acids. Germline CDR1 is MRHNA and CDR2 is SNTAGT. The CDR3 reads CASSSTGRGDTQYF. The CDR3 DNA is TGTGCCAGCAGTTCAACAGGGAGAGGAGATACGCAGTATTTT.

CDR3 nucleotide sequence: TGTGCCAGTAGACCGGACAGGGGGCCGGGAGAGACCCAGTACTTC. Protein sequence: CASRPDRGPGETQYF. V gene TRBV19 combines with J gene TRBJ2-5; TRBD1 aligns across 11 bases. V trimming: 6 bases; J trimming: 4 bases; junction bases outside the gene matches: 7. The CDR3 totals 15 residues. The V gene's germline CDR1 is LNHDA and CDR2 SQIVND (reference sequence).

The chain combines TRBV4-1 with TRBJ2-2; 8 nucleotides line up with TRBD1. J gave up 0 bases and V 4 bases, and 7 bases lay outside the gene matches. The germline CDR1 and CDR2 sequences are MGHRA and YSYEKL. The CDR3 length is 17 residues. The CDR3 region has the DNA TGCGCCAGCAGCCCTCAGGGGGCAGGTGCGAACACCGGGGAGCTGTTTTTT. It yields the protein CASSPQGAGANTGELFF.

V gene TRBV9 combines with J gene TRBJ1-3, with TRBD1 matching over 10 bases. The CDR3 runs to 15 residues. With 4 bases clipped from V and 7 bases from J, the junction kept 8 bases outside the gene matches. CDR1 and CDR2 (germline): SGDLS, YYNGEE. CDR3 region: CASSPWTGGANTIYF. The CDR3 DNA sequence: TGTGCCAGCAGCCCCTGGACAGGGGGGGCGAACACCATATATTTT.

This rearrangement joins TRBV20-1 to TRBJ1-2, with D uncertain. The CDR3 loop spans 14 amino acids. Germline V gene data show CDR1 as DFQATT and CDR2 as SNEGSKA (reference sequence). The V end lost 3 bases, the J end lost 5 bases, and 16 bases lay between the germline ends. CDR3 DNA: TGCAGTGCTAGTGAGCCGGGGAAATCATATGGCTACACCTTC. Its protein is CSASEPGKSYGYTF.

The CDR3 is CASSLDRQYNEQFF. The CDR3 DNA reads as TGTGCCAGCAGCCTTGACAGGCAATACAATGAGCAGTTCTTC. The chain uses TRBV6-5 and TRBJ2-1, with a possible D match to TRBD1 (6 bases). Trimming took 6 bases from V and 4 from J, leaving 13 bases between them. The CDR3 spans 14 residues. Germline loops: CDR1 MNHEY, CDR2 SVGAGI.